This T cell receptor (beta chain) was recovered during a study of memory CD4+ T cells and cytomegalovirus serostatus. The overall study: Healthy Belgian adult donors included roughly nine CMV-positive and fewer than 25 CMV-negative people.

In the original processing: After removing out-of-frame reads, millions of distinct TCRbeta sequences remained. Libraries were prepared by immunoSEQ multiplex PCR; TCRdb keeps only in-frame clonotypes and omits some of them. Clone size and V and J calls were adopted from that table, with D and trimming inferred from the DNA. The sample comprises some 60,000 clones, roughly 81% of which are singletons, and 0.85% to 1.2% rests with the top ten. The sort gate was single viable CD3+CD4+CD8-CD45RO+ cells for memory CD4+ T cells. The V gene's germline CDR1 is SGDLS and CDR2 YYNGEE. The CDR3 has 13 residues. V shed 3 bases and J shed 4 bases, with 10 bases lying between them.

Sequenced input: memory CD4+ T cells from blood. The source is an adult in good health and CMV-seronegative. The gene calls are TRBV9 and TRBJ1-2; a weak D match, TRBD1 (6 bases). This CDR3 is CASSDRTVYGYTF. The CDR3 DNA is TGTGCCAGCAGCGACCGGACAGTCTATGGCTACACCTTC. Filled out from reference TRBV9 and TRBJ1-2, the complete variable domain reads DSGVTQTPKHLITATGQRVTLRCSPRSGDLSVYWYQQSLDQGLQFLIQYYNGEERAKGNILERFSAQQFPDLHSELNLSSLELGDSALYFCASSDRTVYGYTFGSGTRLTVV.